The 14 T cell receptor beta chains listed next were all sequenced from one sample in a study of PD-1 blockade in classical Hodgkin lymphoma. Indicated time point: cycle 4 day 1 (C4D1), after 5 to 7 weeks of nivolumab. Relapse after autologous stem cell transplantation occurred in every patient, and brentuximab vedotin exposure varied. Researchers used magnetic negative selection to pull out pure CD4+ T cells from thawed PBMCs. Some clones are missing from TCRdb's copy, which holds only in-frame ones; the method was immunoSEQ multiplex PCR. The data hold some 27,000 clones, with about four fifths observed a single time. The specimen comprised CD4+ T cells from blood, sampled before the fourth cycle of nivolumab. The source of these receptors is a human donor with classical Hodgkin lymphoma.

This clone has a single count. The chain employs TRBV19 and TRBJ1-4, with TRBD1 matching over 9 bases. Germline CDR1 is LNHDA and CDR2 is SQIVND (reference sequence). The V segment lost 6 bases and the J segment 7 bases; nucleotides outside the gene matches: 12. This CDR3 region has 16 residues. The CDR3 spells CASRPGTGKGVEKLFF. In nucleotides, the CDR3 is TGTGCCAGTAGACCCGGGACAGGGAAGGGAGTTGAAAAACTGTTTTTT.

The genes are TRBV2 and TRBJ2-7, with D uncertain. Deletions cut 7 bases from V and 3 bases from J, with 22 bases between. This CDR3 comprises 16 residues. CDR1 is SNHLY, CDR2 FYNNEI, per germline. The CDR3 loop reads CASTGTPGSVNYEQYF. CDR3 sequence (DNA): TGTGCCAGCACTGGAACCCCGGGCTCTGTAAACTACGAGCAGTACTTC.

The V gene is TRBV28, the J gene TRBJ2-5, with TRBD2 as a possible D gene (5 bases). This CDR3 spans 14 amino acids. The V end lost 3 bases, the J end lost 5 bases, and 13 bases lay between the germline ends. Looked up from germline, CDR1 is MDHEN and CDR2 is SYDVKM. CDR3 amino acids: CASSFYQGSETQYF. CDR3 nucleotides: TGTGCCAGCAGTTTTTATCAAGGGAGCGAGACCCAGTACTTC. The full variable domain, completed using reference TRBV28 and TRBJ2-5, is DVKVTQSSRYLVKRTGEKVFLECVQDMDHENMFWYRQDPGLGLRLIYFSYDVKMKEKGDIPEGYSVSREKKERFSLILESASTNQTSMYLCASSFYQGSETQYFGPGTRLLVL.

The chain couples TRBV7-2 to TRBJ1-1; D call uncertain. This CDR3 region has 14 residues. V was trimmed by 5 bases and J by 2 bases, leaving 12 bases between them. Germline loops: CDR1 SGHTA, CDR2 FQGNSA. CDR3 loop: CASSPVALNTEAFF. The CDR3 DNA is TGTGCCAGCAGCCCGGTGGCGCTAAACACTGAAGCTTTCTTT.

The rearrangement joins TRBV19 to TRBJ2-4; TRBD2 agrees at 9 bases. J gave up 0 bases and V 2 bases, and 5 bases lay outside the gene matches. The CDR3 contains 17 residues. Germline V CDR1 and CDR2: LNHDA, SQIVND (reference sequence). This CDR3 is CASSISLAGLAKNIQYF. In DNA, the CDR3 is TGTGCCAGTAGTATATCTCTAGCGGGGCTAGCCAAAAACATTCAGTACTTC.

This clone has a single count. V and J are TRBV5-5 and TRBJ2-3; D gene unclear. CDR3 length: 15 amino acids. Trimming shortened V by 4 bases and J by 2 bases, and 14 bases separated the two germline ends. CDR1 is SGHKS, CDR2 YYEKEE, per germline (reference sequence). The CDR3 loop is CASSPPLATTDTQYF. For the CDR3, the DNA is TGTGCCAGCAGCCCCCCTCTGGCCACCACAGATACGCAGTATTTT.

This clone was recorded only once. The rearrangement links TRBV5-1 to TRBJ2-7; no clear D gene. The V and J ends lost 3 bases and 2 bases respectively, with 9 bases between them. The CDR3 spans 13 residues. CDR1 is SGHRS, CDR2 YFSETQ, per germline. CDR3 bases: TGCGCCAGCAGCTCCAACCGAACCTACGAGCAGTACTTC. Encoded protein: CASSSNRTYEQYF.

The rearrangement links TRBV7-9 to TRBJ1-1, with 8 nucleotides matching TRBD1. With 1 base clipped from V and 3 bases from J, the junction kept 13 bases outside the gene matches. Germline V gene data show CDR1 as SEHNR and CDR2 as FQNEAQ (reference sequence). The CDR3 is 18 amino acids. The CDR3 sequence is CASSLEKGTGPLDTEAFF. The CDR3 nucleotides are TGTGCCAGCAGCTTAGAAAAAGGGACAGGCCCTTTGGACACTGAAGCTTTCTTT.

The chain combines TRBV10-3 with TRBJ1-3, with TRBD1 matching 7 bases. Germline lookup yields CDR1 ENHRY and CDR2 SYGVKD. V shed 10 bases, J shed 0 bases, and the junction held 9 bases outside the gene matches. This CDR3 contains 15 residues. The CDR3 spells CATTRQGISGNTIYF. CDR3 in DNA: TGTGCCACGACCCGACAGGGAATCTCTGGAAACACCATATATTTT.

This chain links TRBV7-2 with TRBJ1-5; a possible D gene is TRBD1 (6 bases). The germline V gene encodes CDR1 SGHTA and CDR2 FQGNSA. The CDR3 totals 11 residues. Trimming took off 8 bases at V and 7 bases at J, with 9 bases between the two ends. The chain's CDR3 is CASLGAQPQHF. CDR3 DNA: TGTGCCAGCTTGGGGGCCCAGCCCCAGCATTTT.

J is TRBJ2-5 and V is TRBV9; 7 bases fit TRBD2. The CDR3 is 14 amino acids. The trim removed 4 bases at V and 2 bases at J, leaving 5 bases unmatched. From germline, CDR1 is SGDLS and CDR2 YYNGEE. The CDR3 DNA sequence: TGTGCCAGCAGCACGGGGACTATACAAGAGACCCAGTACTTC. This gives the protein CASSTGTIQETQYF.

The chain couples TRBV14 to TRBJ2-5, with D hard to call. This CDR3 comprises 13 residues. Trimming took 6 bases from V and 1 from J, leaving 9 bases between them. Germline V gives CDR1 SGHDN, CDR2 FVKESK. CDR3 bases: TGTGCCAGCAGTCGACAAATCCAAGAGACCCAGTACTTC. It is translated as CASSRQIQETQYF.

The V call is TRBV5-1, the J call TRBJ2-3; 9 bases are shared with TRBD2. This CDR3 region has 17 residues. V shed 1 base and J 3 bases; nucleotides not matched to a gene: 9. Germline CDR1 and CDR2: SGHRS and YFSETQ. As DNA, the CDR3 is TGCGCCAGCAGCTTGCCTAGCGGGGTCCTCAAGACAGATACGCAGTATTTT. It yields the protein CASSLPSGVLKTDTQYF.

This clone was seen a single time. The V and J genes are TRBV19 and TRBJ1-4, with no clear D. Germline V CDR1 and CDR2: LNHDA, SQIVND (reference sequence). The CDR3 is 14 residues long. The V end lost 7 bases, the J end lost 0 bases, and 9 bases lay between the germline ends. The CDR3 loop reads CASTYTATNEKLFF. CDR3 nucleotides: TGTGCCAGTACTTATACTGCAACTAATGAAAAACTGTTTTTT.